A single sample is the source of the 13 T cell receptor beta chains below, sequenced in a study of HIV-infected patients and healthy controls. 450 to 600 ng RNA was reverse transcribed with alpha and beta constant-region primers. Each of the alpha and beta chains got its own library through chain-specific third strand synthesis with indices. TCRdb used MiXCR to reprocess the 5' RACE reads, holding one entry per CDR3 protein. The data show about 10,000 distinct CDR3 sequences, roughly 5.6% seen once. Roughly three months, about 14 weeks, into antiretroviral therapy, follow-up blood was collected. No cell fractionation was done, so the repertoire covers all unsorted peripheral blood T cells. This specimen was blood, taken during antiretroviral therapy. The source of these receptors is an adult with HIV infection. The donor label of this sample is uncertain.

The V and J genes are TRBV11-2 and TRBJ2-1; 9 positions agree with TRBD1. With 3 bases clipped from V and 4 bases from J, the junction kept 19 bases outside the gene matches. The CDR3 has 20 residues. Germline loops: CDR1 SGHAT, CDR2 FQNNGV. CDR3 coding DNA: TGTGCCAGCAGCTTGGGGCCCCCCGGGACAGGGTCGAGTCGTTACAATGAGCAGTTCTTC. Amino acid sequence: CASSLGPPGTGSSRYNEQFF.

This clonotype has at least ten counts. The V and J genes are TRBV29-1 and TRBJ1-2; TRBD1 agrees at 9 bases. The CDR3 is 12 residues long. The V segment lost 4 bases and the J segment 7 bases; nucleotides outside the gene matches: 4. Germline CDR1 reads SQVTM; CDR2 reads ANQGSEA. CDR3 sequence: CSVARTGVGYTF. CDR3 DNA sequence: TGCAGCGTTGCCAGGACAGGGGTTGGCTACACCTTC.

The table lists this clonotype with many counts. The V and J genes are TRBV6-6 and TRBJ1-1, with 9 bases matching TRBD1. The CDR3 consists of 15 residues. The germline V gene has CDR1 MNHNY and CDR2 SVGAGI (reference sequence). V lost 10 bases and J lost 1; bases outside the gene matches: 10. CDR3 loop: CATTTPGQGNTEAFF. The CDR3 DNA reads as TGTGCCACCACTACGCCGGGACAGGGGAACACTGAAGCTTTCTTT.

This clonotype ranks as medium-sized. Here the CDR3 reads CASSHGPTSGAKTQYF. Written as DNA, the CDR3 is TGTGCCAGCAGCCACGGTCCGACTAGCGGGGCGAAGACCCAGTACTTC. The chain recombines TRBV6-2 or TRBV6-3 with TRBJ2-5, with TRBD2 identical over 11 bases. The germline gives CDR1 MNHEY, CDR2 SVGEGT. The CDR3 has 16 residues. Unmatched junction bases numbered 12, after V lost 6 bases and J lost 6 bases.

Comment on this clonotype: Germline and junction disagree at one end, which may indicate a read error. The chain combines TRBV7-3 with TRBJ2-1, with no clear D. The CDR3 totals 15 residues. The V gene's germline CDR1 is SGHTA and CDR2 FQGTGA. As DNA, the CDR3 is TGTGCCGGCAGCTTGGGCAGCGTCTCCTGCAATGAGCAGTTCTTC. This gives the protein CAGSLGSVSCNEQFF.

Ten or more counts support this clonotype. The rearrangement uses TRBV12-3 or TRBV12-4 and TRBJ2-5; 8 nucleotides align to TRBD2. Trimming removed 4 bases from V and 5 bases from J; junction bases left unmatched: 6. The CDR3 runs to 14 residues. The CDR3 nucleotides are TGTGCCAGCAGTTCCAGCGGGGGTCTGGAGACCCAGTACTTC. Translating it yields CASSSSGGLETQYF.

This clonotype has a handful of counts. This chain connects TRBV7-2 to TRBJ2-5; either TRBD1 or TRBD2 may supply D (5 bases each). The CDR3 runs 17 residues. Trimming took off 5 bases at V and 6 bases at J, with 25 bases between the two ends. CDR1 and CDR2 (germline): SGHTA, FQGNSA. CDR3 residues: CASSPSPGTQKKKTQYF. CDR3 nucleotide sequence: TGTGCCAGCAGCCCCTCACCCGGGACCCAGAAAAAAAAGACCCAGTACTTC.

This clonotype came up many times. The chain employs TRBV3-1 and TRBJ1-1, with a tentative D call TRBD1 (5 bases). The CDR3 sequence is 15 residues long. CDR1 is LGHDT, CDR2 YNNKEL, per germline (reference sequence). Trimming took 0 bases from V and 1 from J, leaving 9 bases between them. Written as DNA, the CDR3 is TGTGCCAGCAGCCAAGATGGGGCAGGGAACACTGAAGCTTTCTTT. It translates to CASSQDGAGNTEAFF.

This chain links TRBV6-2 or TRBV6-3 with TRBJ2-3, with 14 bases lining up with TRBD2. Germline V gene sequence: CDR1 MNHEY, CDR2 SVGEGT. The CDR3 is 19 residues long. The ends lost 0 bases at V and 2 bases at J; junction bases unmatched: 7. The chain's CDR3 is CASSYSGTSGGPFTDTQYF. The CDR3 DNA reads as TGTGCCAGCAGTTACTCCGGGACTAGCGGGGGCCCCTTCACAGATACGCAGTATTTT.

This clonotype was detected many times. This chain joins TRBV6-6 and TRBJ2-3; 10 positions agree with TRBD1. J gave up 4 bases and V 5 bases, and 6 bases lay outside the gene matches. Germline loops: CDR1 MNHNY, CDR2 SVGAGI (reference sequence). This CDR3 is 15 amino acids long. The CDR3 sequence: CASSRPGTGADTQYF. CDR3 nucleotide sequence: TGTGCCAGCAGTCGCCCTGGGACAGGGGCAGATACGCAGTATTTT.

This clonotype was recorded many times. The chain has TRBV5-5 and TRBJ2-3, with D perhaps given as TRBD1 or TRBD2 (5 bases each). The V gene lost 4 bases and the J gene lost 2 bases, with 8 bases spanning the gap. Germline V gene lookup returns CDR1 SGHKS and CDR2 YYEKEE (reference sequence). The CDR3 totals 13 residues. The chain's CDR3 is CASSEGSTDTQYF. The CDR3 DNA reads TGTGCCAGCAGCGAGGGGTCCACAGATACGCAGTATTTT.

This clonotype showed up many times. The chain recombines TRBV29-1 with TRBJ1-1; possible D gene TRBD1, 5 bases. The CDR3 runs to 11 residues. The V end lost 4 bases, the J end lost 4 bases, and 7 bases lay between the germline ends. CDR1 and CDR2 from the germline V gene are SQVTM and ANQGSEA. The chain's CDR3 is CSVVGGTEAFF. Here the CDR3 DNA reads TGCAGCGTTGTGGGGGGCACTGAAGCTTTCTTT.

This clonotype was seen repeatedly, ten times or more. The chain combines TRBV13 with TRBJ1-1; possibly TRBD1 for D (5 bases). The CDR3 sequence is 14 residues long. V lost 0 bases and J lost 10, with 15 bases in between. Germline assignment: CDR1 PRHDT and CDR2 FYEKMQ (reference sequence). The CDR3 here is CASSLGGAAGLAFF. The DNA of the CDR3 is TGTGCCAGCAGCTTAGGTGGGGCCGCCGGGTTAGCTTTCTTT.